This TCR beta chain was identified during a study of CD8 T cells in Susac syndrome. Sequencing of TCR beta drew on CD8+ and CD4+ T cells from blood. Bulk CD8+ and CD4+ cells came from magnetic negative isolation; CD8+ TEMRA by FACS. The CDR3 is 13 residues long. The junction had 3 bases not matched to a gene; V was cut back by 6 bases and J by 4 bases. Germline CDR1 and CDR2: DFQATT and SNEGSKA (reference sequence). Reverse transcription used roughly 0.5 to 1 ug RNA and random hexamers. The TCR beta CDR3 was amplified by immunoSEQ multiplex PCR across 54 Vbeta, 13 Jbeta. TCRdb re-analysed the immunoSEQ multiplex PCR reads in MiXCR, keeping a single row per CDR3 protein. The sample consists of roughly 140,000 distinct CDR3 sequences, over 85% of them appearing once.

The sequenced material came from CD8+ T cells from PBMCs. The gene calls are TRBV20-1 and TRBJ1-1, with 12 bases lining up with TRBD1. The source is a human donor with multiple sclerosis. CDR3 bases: TGCAGTGCCCGGGGACAGGGGGCCACTGAAGCTTTCTTT. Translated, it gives CSARGQGATEAFF.